Presented here are 23 T cell receptor beta chains from one specimen sequenced in a study of lymphopenia after photon versus proton radiotherapy. Profiled with immunoSEQ multiplex PCR; TCRdb holds only in-frame clones, not every one. The sample records tens of thousands of clones, 65% to 85% being singletons. Here the sequenced sample was peripheral blood, taken from a patient treated with proton-based radiotherapy. All receptors derive from a man aged 55 to 70 with pancreatic cancer.

The chain has TRBV4-2 and TRBJ2-7, with unresolved D. CDR1 and CDR2 from the germline V gene are LGHNA and YNFKEQ. V was pared by 0 bases and J by 3 bases, with 6 bases between. The CDR3 loop spans 13 amino acids. CDR3 sequence reads: CASSQDGDYEQYF. The CDR3 DNA reads as TGTGCCAGCAGCCAAGATGGGGACTACGAGCAGTACTTC.

The chain uses TRBV7-2 and TRBJ2-2, with D maybe TRBD2 (5 bases). Germline CDR1 and CDR2: SGHTA and FQGNSA. This CDR3 has 15 residues. V was shortened by 5 bases and J by 5 bases, with 15 bases between the two germline ends. The CDR3 is CASSKTTPGTGELFF. CDR3 bases: TGTGCCAGCAGCAAGACTACCCCGGGGACCGGGGAGCTGTTTTTT.

V usage is TRBV7-8 and J usage is TRBJ2-1, with 9 positions matching TRBD2. The J segment lost 4 bases and the V segment lost 6 bases, leaving 10 bases of the junction unmatched. Germline lookup yields CDR1 SGHVS and CDR2 FQNEAQ. The CDR3 loop spans 16 amino acids. CDR3: CASRPAWTSAYNEQFF. The CDR3 bases are TGTGCCAGCAGGCCCGCCTGGACTAGCGCTTACAATGAGCAGTTCTTC.

The genes are TRBV14 and TRBJ2-7; 10 bases are a match to TRBD1. This CDR3 is 15 amino acids long. V lost 5 bases, J lost 3 bases, and 7 bases stayed unmatched. Germline V lookup: CDR1 SGHDN, CDR2 FVKESK. DNA of the CDR3: TGTGCCAGCAGCAGGCCGGGACAGGGGATCTACGAGCAGTACTTC. It codes for CASSRPGQGIYEQYF.

DNA of the CDR3: TGTGCCAGCAGCTTAGCTTTGGAATTTGAGCAGTTCTTC. Amino acid sequence: CASSLALEFEQFF. V usage is TRBV7-2 and J usage is TRBJ2-1; D unresolved. V lost 0 bases and J lost 9, with 9 bases in between. CDR1 SGHTA and CDR2 FQGNSA come from the germline V gene. CDR3 length: 13 amino acids.

The chain combines TRBV11-2 with TRBJ2-7, with D possibly called TRBD1 or TRBD2 (6 bases each). The V and J ends lost 6 bases and 4 bases respectively, with 19 bases between them. Germline V gives CDR1 SGHAT, CDR2 FQNNGV. This CDR3 is 15 amino acids long. CDR3 region: CASRPQGGRSYEQYF. CDR3 DNA: TGTGCCAGCAGACCTCAAGGGGGGCGAAGTTACGAGCAGTACTTC.

This clone was found once. This rearrangement joins TRBV27 to TRBJ2-4, with 7 nucleotides matching TRBD2. V was clipped by 5 bases and J by 5 bases; unmatched bases: 6. CDR3 length equals 14 residues. Germline V gives CDR1 MNHEY, CDR2 SMNVEV (reference sequence). CDR3 sequence (DNA): TGTGCCAGCAGTGGGGGTGCGGGGGAAAACATTCAGTACTTC. It specifies CASSGGAGENIQYF.

This chain links TRBV28 with TRBJ2-6; D assignment may be TRBD1 or TRBD2 (5 bases each). This CDR3 is built from 15 residues. Deletions cut 5 bases from V and 3 bases from J, with 11 bases between. The germline gives CDR1 MDHEN, CDR2 SYDVKM. The CDR3 spells CASSPEGFGANVLTF. The CDR3, as DNA: TGTGCCAGCAGTCCCGAGGGGTTTGGGGCCAACGTCCTGACTTTC.

The chain has TRBV2 and TRBJ1-3; no definite D call. The CDR3 contains 13 residues. Per germline, CDR1 SNHLY and CDR2 FYNNEI. Trimming stripped 5 bases from V and 0 bases from J, with 5 bases between. DNA of the CDR3: TGTGCCAGCAGTCGTCGCTCTGGAAACACCATATATTTT. As protein: CASSRRSGNTIYF.

The V call is TRBV4-1, the J call TRBJ2-5; TRBD2 aligns across 9 bases. V was pared by 4 bases and J by 5 bases, with 5 bases of the junction left unmatched. The length of the CDR3 is 14 residues. Germline V gives CDR1 MGHRA, CDR2 YSYEKL. CDR3 in DNA: TGCGCCAGCAGCCCGGGACTAGCAGGCGAGACCCAGTACTTC. Residues: CASSPGLAGETQYF.

V gene TRBV2 combines with J gene TRBJ1-2, with D unclear. The CDR3 sequence is 13 residues long. Germline CDR1 and CDR2: SNHLY and FYNNEI. V lost 4 bases and J 4 bases, leaving 10 bases between the germline ends. The CDR3 is CASSVTLSYGYTF. The CDR3, as DNA: TGTGCCAGCAGTGTAACTTTATCCTATGGCTACACCTTC.

This clone appeared a few times. CDR3 DNA sequence: TGTGCCATCAGGGAGCGGGCCAGCTCCTACGAGCAGTACTTC. Protein: CAIRERASSYEQYF. This sequence joins TRBV10-3 and TRBJ2-7, with TRBD2 as a possible D gene (6 bases). CDR3 length equals 14 residues. Germline CDR1 and CDR2: ENHRY and SYGVKD. Trimming removed 6 bases from V and 0 bases from J, with 12 bases in between.

CDR3: CASSRGRATSGANVLTF. CDR3 sequence (DNA): TGTGCCAGCAGTAGGGGCAGAGCGACCTCTGGGGCCAACGTCCTGACTTTC. The rearrangement joins TRBV28 to TRBJ2-6, with a tentative D call TRBD1 (5 bases). The CDR3 is made up of 17 amino acids. Germline CDR1 and CDR2: MDHEN and SYDVKM. V lost 5 bases and J lost 0, with 14 bases in between.

The rearrangement links TRBV28 to TRBJ2-3, with TRBD2 as a possible D gene (5 bases). CDR3 length equals 14 residues. The germline V and J ends were trimmed by 4 bases and 1 base, with 9 bases remaining between them. Germline V gene sequence: CDR1 MDHEN, CDR2 SYDVKM. The CDR3 sequence is CASSYEGGTDTQYF. The CDR3 nucleotides are TGTGCCAGCAGTTACGAGGGAGGCACAGATACGCAGTATTTT.

This chain's CDR3 is CASSLVTGYEQYF. CDR3 in DNA: TGTGCCAGCAGCTTGGTGACAGGCTACGAGCAGTACTTC. The chain couples TRBV5-8 to TRBJ2-7; a weak D match, TRBD1 (6 bases). The germline gives CDR1 SGHTS, CDR2 YDEGEE. This CDR3 contains 13 residues. V lost 0 bases to trimming and J lost 3 bases, with 7 bases between them.

The chain uses TRBV7-2 and TRBJ1-1; D remains ambiguous. The CDR3 is 15 amino acids. Trimming removed 5 bases at V and 0 bases at J, with 13 bases between. Germline V gives CDR1 SGHTA, CDR2 FQGNSA. The DNA for the CDR3 is TGTGCCAGCAGCCCTCGCGTCGGATTGAACACTGAAGCTTTCTTT. It translates to CASSPRVGLNTEAFF. The variable domain in full, with the rest retrieved from reference TRBV7-2 and TRBJ1-1, is GAGVSQSPSNKVTEKGKDVELRCDPISGHTALYWYRQSLGQGLEFLIYFQGNSAPDKSGLPSDRFSAERTGGSVSTLTIQRTQQEDSAVYLCASSPRVGLNTEAFFGQGTRLTVV.

The chain uses TRBV14 and TRBJ2-7; D unresolved. Trimming took 1 base from V and 4 from J, leaving 11 bases between them. This CDR3 is 14 amino acids long. Germline-derived CDR1 and CDR2 are SGHDN and FVKESK. CDR3 in DNA: TGTGCCAGCAGCCAAGTTGGTAGTTTATACGAGCAGTACTTC. As protein: CASSQVGSLYEQYF.

V and J are TRBV5-5 and TRBJ1-2; D perhaps matches TRBD1 (5 bases). Germline CDR1 and CDR2: SGHKS and YYEKEE (reference sequence). CDR3 length: 15 amino acids. Trimming removed 5 bases at V and 5 bases at J, with 19 bases between. The CDR3 region has the DNA TGTGCCAGCAGGGCCGGGACCAGTTACGGATATGGCTACACCTTC. The encoded protein is CASRAGTSYGYGYTF. The whole variable domain, filled in from reference TRBV5-5 and TRBJ1-2, reads DAGVTQSPTHLIKTRGQQVTLRCSPISGHKSVSWYQQVLGQGPQFIFQYYEKEERGRGNFPDRFSARQFPNYSSELNVNALLLGDSALYLCASRAGTSYGYGYTFGSGTRLTVV.

V usage is TRBV19 and J usage is TRBJ2-2; D might be TRBD2 (6 bases). The V and J ends lost 2 bases and 3 bases respectively, with 22 bases between them. Germline CDR1 reads LNHDA; CDR2 reads SQIVND (reference sequence). The CDR3 consists of 19 residues. The DNA for the CDR3 is TGTGCCAGTAGTATATATACCCGGGACTTCGAACCCTACACCGGGGAGCTGTTTTTT. It translates to CASSIYTRDFEPYTGELFF.

This clone was seen a few times. V and J are TRBV28 and TRBJ2-7; D is perhaps TRBD1 (6 bases). The CDR3 consists of 15 residues. V was cut by 4 bases and J by 5 bases, with 18 bases left in between. Germline V gene data show CDR1 as MDHEN and CDR2 as SYDVKM. CDR3 DNA: TGTGCCAGCAGTTGGGGTTTCAGGGGAATTAACGAGCAGTACTTC. It specifies CASSWGFRGINEQYF.

The CDR3 sequence is CASSQDWGDNEQFF. The CDR3, as DNA: TGTGCCAGCAGCCAAGACTGGGGGGACAATGAGCAGTTCTTC. The rearrangement links TRBV4-2 to TRBJ2-1; weak D call: TRBD2 (6 bases). The CDR3 has 14 amino acids. CDR1 LGHNA and CDR2 YNFKEQ come from the germline V gene. The germline V and J ends were trimmed by 0 bases and 5 bases, with 8 bases remaining between them.

The chain uses TRBV9 and TRBJ2-2; D gene uncertain. Trimming removed 4 bases from V and 3 bases from J, with 4 bases in between. Germline assignment: CDR1 SGDLS and CDR2 YYNGEE. The CDR3 loop spans 12 amino acids. CDR3 in amino acids: CASSLHTGELFF. The CDR3 DNA follows: TGTGCCAGCAGCCTACACACCGGGGAGCTGTTTTTT.

The chain combines TRBV5-4 with TRBJ2-3; 10 bases agree with TRBD2. The CDR3 length is 16 residues. The germline V gene encodes CDR1 SGHNT and CDR2 YYREEE (reference sequence). V lost 2 bases to trimming and J lost 4 bases; unmatched junction nucleotides: 7. The CDR3 DNA reads TGTGCCAGCAGCTTTAGCCTAGCGGGAGCTCCAGATACGCAGTATTTT. It encodes CASSFSLAGAPDTQYF.